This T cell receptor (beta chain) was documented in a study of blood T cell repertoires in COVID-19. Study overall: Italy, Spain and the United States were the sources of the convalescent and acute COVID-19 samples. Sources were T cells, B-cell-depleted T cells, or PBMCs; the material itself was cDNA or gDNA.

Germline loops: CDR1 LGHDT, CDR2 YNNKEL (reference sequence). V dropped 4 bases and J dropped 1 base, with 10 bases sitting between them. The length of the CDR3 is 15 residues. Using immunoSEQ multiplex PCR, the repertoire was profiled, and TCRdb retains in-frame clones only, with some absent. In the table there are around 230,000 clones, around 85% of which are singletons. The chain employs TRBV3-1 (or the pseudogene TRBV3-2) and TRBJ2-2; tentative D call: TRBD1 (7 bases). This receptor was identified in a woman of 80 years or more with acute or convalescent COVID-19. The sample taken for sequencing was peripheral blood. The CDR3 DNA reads TGTGCCAGCAGCCCAGGGGGGTTGAACACCGGGGAGCTGTTTTTT. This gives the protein CASSPGGLNTGELFF.